This TCR beta chain was identified during a study of breast tumors, draining lymph nodes, adjacent tissues. General study points: The lymph node origin of tumor T cells was framed as consistent with a hypothesis, not demonstrated. Tumor and nontumor repertoires were significantly more similar in luminal-like than in basal-like breast cancer. Most tumor T cells seemingly derive from lymph node, then expand in tumor. Tumors had less TCR diversity than lymph nodes, more than nontumor tissue.

Germline CDR1 reads SGHVS; CDR2 reads FQNEAQ. Trimming shortened V by 0 bases and J by 3 bases, and 9 bases separated the two germline ends. The CDR3 totals 14 residues. Samples came from axillary lymph nodes draining the breast cancer. This clonotype was recorded many times. Its antigen is not known. TCRdb fed the multiplex PCR reads into MiXCR, producing one record per CDR3 protein. There are some 120,000 distinct CDR3 sequences in the sample; 21% occur only once, and about 2.2% lies in the top ten. This TCR came from a female donor with breast cancer. Some clones in this sample may be carry-over from other donors' samples. The genes are TRBV7-8 and TRBJ2-7; D call uncertain. The sequencing input was axillary lymph node tissue. The chain's CDR3 is CASSLAGTSYEQYF. CDR3 bases: TGTGCCAGCAGCTTAGCAGGCACCAGCTACGAGCAGTACTTC.